The rows below give T cell receptor beta chains drawn from one sample of a study of blood T cell repertoires in COVID-19. Assay: immunoSEQ multiplex PCR; the TCRdb copy retains only in-frame clones and omits some. The table records fewer than 110,000 clones, 60% to 85% of them present only once. Sequencing was performed on peripheral blood. All receptors come from a man between 70 and 80 years old with acute or convalescent COVID-19. The CDR3 runs from the conserved cysteine through the conserved F or W. D genes are given only for firm matches. Clone size is shown for a subset of rows, as once, few, many or a class of expanded clone.

>TRBV28|.|.|TRBJ1-6
CASRSPGVYNSPLHF
TGTGCCAGCAGGTCCCCCGGGGTCTATAATTCACCCCTCCACTTT
>TRBV10-1|TRBD2|.|TRBJ2-3
CASSLLSGGASDTQYF
TGCGCCAGCAGTCTACTTAGCGGGGGGGCTTCAGATACGCAGTATTTT
>TRBV29-1|.|once|TRBJ1-5
CSVEAGDGQPQHF
TGCAGCGTTGAAGCAGGGGATGGTCAGCCCCAGCATTTT
>TRBV5-1|.|.|TRBJ1-6
CASSSRGQNSPLHF
TGCGCCAGCAGCTCCAGGGGCCAAAATTCACCCCTCCACTTT
>TRBV18|.|once|TRBJ2-1
CASSPPTRVKDEQFF
TGTGCCAGCTCACCACCTACGCGGGTAAAAGATGAGCAGTTCTTC
>TRBV4-3|.|few|TRBJ1-1
CASSQRHQVRETNTEAFF
TGCGCCAGCAGCCAGCGCCACCAAGTACGAGAAACGAACACTGAAGCTTTCTTT
>TRBV20-1|.|.|TRBJ1-1
CSASGPTEAFF
TGCAGTGCTTCAGGGCCCACTGAAGCTTTCTTT
>TRBV6-2/TRBV6-3|.|.|TRBJ2-1
CASSSGGLISYNEQFF
TGTGCCAGCAGTTCCGGGGGGCTGATCTCCTACAATGAGCAGTTCTTC
>TRBV6-2/TRBV6-3|TRBD1|few|TRBJ2-3
CASRYPPTGSTTDTQYF
TGTGCCAGCAGGTACCCTCCGACAGGGAGCACCACAGATACGCAGTATTTT
>TRBV5-4|.|.|TRBJ2-3
CASSLVAYQDTDTQYF
TGTGCCAGCAGCTTGGTTGCATACCAGGACACAGATACGCAGTATTTT
>TRBV9|TRBD2|few|TRBJ2-1
CASSPGLASFNEQFF
TGTGCCAGCAGCCCGGGACTAGCGTCCTTTAATGAGCAGTTCTTC
>TRBV5-5|TRBD1|.|TRBJ2-1
CASSQGTGNNEQFF
TGTGCCAGCAGCCAGGGGACAGGGAATAATGAGCAGTTCTTC
>TRBV10-1|TRBD1|once|TRBJ1-6
CASSDRTGANSPLHF
TGCGCCAGCAGTGATCGAACAGGGGCAAATTCACCCCTCCACTTT
>TRBV9|.|.|TRBJ2-6
CASSVALQGYGGANVLTF
TGTGCCAGCAGCGTAGCTTTACAGGGTTACGGTGGGGCCAACGTCCTGACTTTC
>TRBV2|.|.|TRBJ2-5
CASSEEGGGPWAQYF
TGTGCCAGCAGTGAGGAGGGGGGGGGACCGTGGGCCCAGTACTTC
>TRBV5-1|.|.|TRBJ1-1
CASSRGGVGTNTEAFF
TGCGCCAGCAGCAGAGGGGGAGTAGGTACGAACACTGAAGCTTTCTTT
>TRBV1|.|once|TRBJ1-2
CTSEGTTNYGYTF
TGCACCAGCGAGGGAACTACTAACTATGGCTACACCTTC
>TRBV15|.|.|TRBJ1-1
CATSRDRGWGNTEAFF
TGTGCCACCAGCAGAGATAGGGGTTGGGGAAACACTGAAGCTTTCTTT
>TRBV11-2|.|few|TRBJ1-1
CASSTRTAPTEAFF
TGTGCCAGCAGCACCCGGACAGCCCCTACTGAAGCTTTCTTT
>TRBV7-2|TRBD2|.|TRBJ2-7
CASSTAGTSAHEQYF
TGTGCCAGCAGCACAGCGGGGACTAGCGCCCACGAGCAGTACTTC
>TRBV6-1|.|.|TRBJ2-2
CASSEFNSYTGELFF
TGTGCCAGCAGTGAATTCAACAGCTACACCGGGGAGCTGTTTTTT
>TRBV10-3|.|.|TRBJ2-7
CAITSGAEQYF
TGTGCCATCACCTCAGGGGCCGAGCAGTACTTC
>TRBV5-1|TRBD2|.|TRBJ2-2
CASSFSGGGARGTGELFF
TGCGCCAGCAGCTTTTCTGGCGGGGGGGCCCGGGGCACCGGGGAGCTGTTTTTT
>TRBV24-1|TRBD1|.|TRBJ1-2
CATSDSRQGDNYGYTF
TGTGCCACCAGTGACTCTAGACAGGGTGACAACTATGGCTACACCTTC